The 25 T cell receptor beta chains listed next were all sequenced from one sample in a study of shared clonotypes between healthy human individuals. Sequencing used immunoSEQ multiplex PCR; TCRdb keeps in-frame clones, though not all of them. Among about 2 million clones, roughly 95% were seen once, and the ten largest hold more than 0.95%. The naive CD8 subset, CD45RO-negative cells positively selected for CCR7, excluded terminally differentiated effector memory CD45RA+ cells. Sequenced: naive CD8+ T cells sorted from blood. Receptor source: a man between 18 and 29 years old in good health.

On this clone itself: This CDR3 is also generated by other DNA sequences in the sample. V is TRBV7-9 and J is TRBJ2-7; D is unresolved. Germline V lookup: CDR1 SEHNR, CDR2 FQNEAQ (reference sequence). The V gene lost 1 base and the J gene lost 5 bases, with 6 bases spanning the gap. This CDR3 comprises 12 residues. Written as DNA, the CDR3 is TGTGCCAGCAGCTTAGGTACGGACGAGCAGTACTTC. Its translation is CASSLGTDEQYF.

This rearrangement joins TRBV5-6 to TRBJ2-1; TRBD2 is a possible D gene (5 bases). V lost 0 bases to trimming and J lost 0 bases, with 13 bases between them. This CDR3 has 17 amino acids. Germline lookup yields CDR1 SGHDT and CDR2 YYEEEE. The CDR3 region has the DNA TGTGCCAGCAGCTTGGTTTGGGCTGGAGGCTCCTACAATGAGCAGTTCTTC. Translation: CASSLVWAGGSYNEQFF.

With regard to this clone: The same CDR3 is also encoded by other DNA sequences in this sample. The rearrangement joins TRBV7-2 to TRBJ2-1; D unclear. Germline loops: CDR1 SGHTA, CDR2 FQGNSA. The CDR3 length is 13 residues. Trimming took off 4 bases at V and 4 bases at J, with 8 bases between the two ends. The DNA for the CDR3 is TGTGCCAGCAGCTCCCCCCTTTACAATGAGCAGTTCTTC. Protein: CASSSPLYNEQFF.

Only one count was recorded for this clone. The chain carries TRBV27 and TRBJ1-2; D not certain. CDR3 length: 12 residues. Germline CDR1 reads MNHEY; CDR2 reads SMNVEV (reference sequence). Trimming removed 4 bases from V and 4 bases from J, with 7 bases in between. CDR3 nucleotide sequence: TGTGCCAGCAGTTATTCCGGCTATGGCTACACCTTC. It yields the protein CASSYSGYGYTF.

The table lists this clone with a count of one. V is TRBV9 and J is TRBJ2-7; D may be TRBD1 or TRBD2 (6 bases each). Trimming took 1 base from V and 3 from J, leaving 23 bases between them. The CDR3 loop spans 18 amino acids. CDR1 and CDR2 (germline): SGDLS, YYNGEE. The CDR3 coding sequence is TGTGCCAGCAGCGTAAACCCCGAGAGAGGGGGGCTTGACTACGAGCAGTACTTC. Translated: CASSVNPERGGLDYEQYF.

The J gene is TRBJ2-4, the V gene TRBV19; D remains unclear. Trimming stripped 9 bases from V and 6 bases from J, with 12 bases between. The germline V gene has CDR1 LNHDA and CDR2 SQIVND (reference sequence). This CDR3 has 12 residues. CDR3 nucleotides: TGTGCCAGCAGGTCTGAATCAAACATTCAGTACTTC. This gives the protein CASRSESNIQYF.

This chain connects TRBV6-6 to TRBJ2-7, with D unresolved. This CDR3 has 12 amino acids. Trimming removed 7 bases from V and 2 bases from J, with 9 bases in between. Germline V CDR1 and CDR2: MNHNY, SVGAGI (reference sequence). This CDR3 is CASTDGPYEQYF. The CDR3 region has the DNA TGTGCCAGCACCGACGGACCCTACGAGCAGTACTTC.

The CDR3 DNA sequence: TGTGCCAGTAGTATAGCATCAGGGGCACATTTTCTGGATACGCAGTATTTT. This codes for CASSIASGAHFLDTQYF. J is TRBJ2-3 and V is TRBV19; possibly TRBD1 for D (6 bases). There are 17 residues in the CDR3. V lost 1 base and J 6 bases, leaving 20 bases between the germline ends. Germline V gene lookup returns CDR1 LNHDA and CDR2 SQIVND (reference sequence).

This chain connects TRBV4-3 to TRBJ2-7; the match to TRBD2 covers 7 bases. The junction had 3 bases not matched to a gene; V was cut back by 0 bases and J by 7 bases. There are 13 residues in the CDR3. In germline, CDR1 is LGHNA, CDR2 YSLEER. The CDR3 here is CASSQDREEEQYF. CDR3 nucleotide sequence: TGCGCCAGCAGCCAAGATCGGGAGGAGGAGCAGTACTTC.

The J gene is TRBJ2-7, the V gene TRBV19; D possibly corresponds to TRBD2 (6 bases). V lost 3 bases, J lost 5 bases, and 14 bases lay in between. CDR1 and CDR2 from the germline V gene are LNHDA and SQIVND (reference sequence). The CDR3 covers 14 residues. The CDR3 sequence is CASSIGGRKNEQYF. CDR3 coding DNA: TGTGCCAGTAGTATTGGAGGGAGAAAGAACGAGCAGTACTTC.

A word on this clone: The same CDR3 can be traced to other DNA sequences in this sample. The chain recombines TRBV30 with TRBJ2-7; D remains ambiguous. V gave up 1 base and J gave up 3 bases, with 4 bases separating them. The CDR3 is 11 amino acids. Germline CDR1 and CDR2: GTSNPN and SVGIG (reference sequence). CDR3: CAWSASYEQYF. As DNA, the CDR3 is TGTGCCTGGAGTGCTAGCTACGAGCAGTACTTC. Looking up the rest from reference TRBV30 and TRBJ2-7 gives the full variable domain: SQTIHQWPATLVQPVGSPLSLECTVEGTSNPNLYWYRQAAGRGLQLLFYSVGIGQISSEVPQNLSASRPQDRQFILSSKKLLLSDSGFYLCAWSASYEQYFGPGTRLTVT.

The table lists this clone with a count of one. This sample also contains other DNA sequences that code for the same CDR3. This chain connects TRBV6-1 to TRBJ1-1; D gene uncertain. V shed 0 bases and J shed 4 bases, with 6 bases lying between them. CDR3 length: 13 residues. CDR1 and CDR2 (germline): MNHNS, SASEGT. CDR3 protein: CASSEARGTEAFF. The CDR3 nucleotides read TGTGCCAGCAGTGAAGCCCGGGGCACTGAAGCTTTCTTT.

This clone occurred once. The chain recombines TRBV19 with TRBJ2-4, with 7 bases matching TRBD1. The V gene end was trimmed by 5 bases and the J gene end by 0 bases; junction bases not matched to a gene: 13. In germline, CDR1 is LNHDA, CDR2 SQIVND (reference sequence). This CDR3 spans 18 amino acids. CDR3 in amino acids: CASSADRAAVLAKNIQYF. CDR3 sequence (DNA): TGTGCCAGTAGTGCCGACAGGGCGGCGGTTCTAGCCAAAAACATTCAGTACTTC.

The chain employs TRBV11-2 and TRBJ2-1; D unclear. From germline, CDR1 is SGHAT and CDR2 FQNNGV. The CDR3 loop spans 13 amino acids. V was trimmed by 5 bases and J by 10 bases, leaving 15 bases between them. The CDR3 nucleotides are TGTGCCAGCAGCCCATCCCAATTGGCAGAGCAGTTCTTC. Protein sequence: CASSPSQLAEQFF.

The chain carries TRBV14 and TRBJ1-1, with 8 bases aligning to TRBD1. CDR3 length: 17 amino acids. J gave up 5 bases and V 1 base, and 12 bases lay outside the gene matches. The germline V gene has CDR1 SGHDN and CDR2 FVKESK. Here the CDR3 reads CASSQVLPGTGRTEAFF. The DNA of the CDR3 is TGTGCCAGCAGCCAAGTTCTACCCGGGACAGGTAGGACTGAAGCTTTCTTT.

The CDR3 protein is CAWSTQGAGQPQHF. In nucleotides, the CDR3 is TGTGCCTGGAGTACCCAGGGGGCCGGTCAGCCCCAGCATTTT. V and J are TRBV30 and TRBJ1-5, with 8 bases fitting TRBD1. Trimming took 2 bases from V and 6 from J; bases not matched to a gene: 6. The CDR3 is 14 residues long. CDR1 is GTSNPN and CDR2 is SVGIG in the germline V gene (reference sequence). The full variable domain, rest sourced from reference TRBV30 and TRBJ1-5, is SQTIHQWPATLVQPVGSPLSLECTVEGTSNPNLYWYRQAAGRGLQLLFYSVGIGQISSEVPQNLSASRPQDRQFILSSKKLLLSDSGFYLCAWSTQGAGQPQHFGDGTRLSIL.

The rearrangement joins TRBV18 to TRBJ1-4; 9 nucleotides line up with TRBD1. Germline V gene data show CDR1 as KGHSH and CDR2 as LQKENI. V was pared by 3 bases and J by 7 bases, with 9 bases of the junction left unmatched. CDR3 length: 16 amino acids. The DNA of the CDR3 is TGTGCCAGCTCACCTACAACAGGGGGCGTCGGTGAAAAACTGTTTTTT. The encoded protein is CASSPTTGGVGEKLFF.

The chain carries TRBV27 and TRBJ1-5, with D tentatively TRBD1 (5 bases). This CDR3 has 17 residues. Germline assignment: CDR1 MNHEY and CDR2 SMNVEV (reference sequence). V shed 3 bases and J shed 3 bases, with 18 bases lying between them. CDR3 bases: TGTGCCAGCAGTTTTAAGTGGGGGTTCGACTACAATCAGCCCCAGCATTTT. Its protein product is CASSFKWGFDYNQPQHF.

The genes are TRBV27 and TRBJ2-7, with TRBD1 as a possible D gene (6 bases). CDR1 and CDR2 from the germline V gene are MNHEY and SMNVEV (reference sequence). This CDR3 is built from 14 residues. Trimming left V 6 bases short and J 0 bases short, with 12 bases between. The CDR3 sequence is CASRLDSSSYEQYF. The CDR3 DNA follows: TGTGCCAGCAGATTGGACAGTAGCTCCTACGAGCAGTACTTC.

Comments on this clone: The sample carries other DNA sequences with the same CDR3. The CDR3, as DNA: TGTGCCAGCAGCGAAACCGGGACCTATGGCTACACCTTC. It translates to CASSETGTYGYTF. The V call is TRBV9, the J call TRBJ1-2; the D gene is possibly TRBD1 (5 bases). Germline V gene sequence: CDR1 SGDLS, CDR2 YYNGEE. The V gene lost 3 bases and the J gene lost 4 bases, with 10 bases spanning the gap. This CDR3 is 13 amino acids long.

The chain joins TRBV5-4 to TRBJ1-5, with a tentative D call TRBD1 (5 bases). The germline gives CDR1 SGHNT, CDR2 YYREEE (reference sequence). The CDR3 covers 13 residues. V was shortened by 4 bases and J by 7 bases, with 12 bases between the two germline ends. CDR3 in DNA: TGTGCCAGCAGCACGGGACTGGGGCAGCCCCAGCATTTT. It is translated as CASSTGLGQPQHF.

This sequence joins TRBV10-3 and TRBJ1-2; D perhaps matches TRBD1 (6 bases). The CDR3 covers 17 residues. Germline CDR1 and CDR2: ENHRY and SYGVKD. V was shortened by 4 bases and J by 4 bases, with 22 bases between the two germline ends. CDR3 in DNA: TGTGCCATCAGTGGGCCTGACTTGCGGGGGGGCGGCTATGGCTACACCTTC. As protein: CAISGPDLRGGGYGYTF.

This chain connects TRBV7-9 to TRBJ1-1, with a weak D call TRBD1 (5 bases). Trimming pared 6 bases from V and 6 bases from J, leaving 14 bases between. Germline CDR1 reads SEHNR; CDR2 reads FQNEAQ (reference sequence). The CDR3 loop spans 13 amino acids. The CDR3 DNA reads TGTGCCAGCAGACCAAACGGGGGGGCTGAAGCTTTCTTT. Translation gives CASRPNGGAEAFF.

In DNA form, the CDR3 reads TGTGCCAGCAGCTTATCTGGGGGAAACGAGCAGTACTTC. Encoded protein: CASSLSGGNEQYF. V gene TRBV7-2 combines with J gene TRBJ2-7; D may correspond to TRBD1 or TRBD2 (5 bases each). The CDR3 contains 13 residues. The V end lost 2 bases, the J end lost 5 bases, and 10 bases lay between the germline ends. Germline assignment: CDR1 SGHTA and CDR2 FQGNSA.

V and J are TRBV9 and TRBJ2-2; TRBD1 agrees at 8 bases. Germline CDR1 reads SGDLS; CDR2 reads YYNGEE. The junction had 2 bases not matched to a gene; V was cut back by 3 bases and J by 10 bases. The CDR3 extends over 12 amino acids. The CDR3 spells CASSATGAELFF. For the CDR3, the DNA is TGTGCCAGCAGCGCGACAGGGGCGGAGCTGTTTTTT.